The 19 T cell receptor beta chains listed next were all sequenced from one sample in a study of T cell changes during pregnancy in multiple sclerosis. Some clones are missing from TCRdb's copy, which holds only in-frame ones; the method was immunoSEQ multiplex PCR. The table includes 130,000 or so clones, approximately 93% detected once. The sequences come from peripheral blood, collected before pregnancy. The source is a female donor with multiple sclerosis, enrolled in a pregnancy study.

The chain recombines TRBV2 with TRBJ2-7, with 8 bases identical to TRBD1. With 3 bases clipped from V and 2 bases from J, the junction kept 3 bases outside the gene matches. Germline V lookup: CDR1 SNHLY, CDR2 FYNNEI. This CDR3 comprises 14 residues. The CDR3 region is CASSDTGGTYEQYF. The CDR3, as DNA: TGTGCCAGCAGTGATACAGGGGGGACCTACGAGCAGTACTTC.

The genes are TRBV19 and TRBJ1-2, with TRBD1 as a possible D gene (6 bases). V gave up 5 bases and J gave up 9 bases, with 16 bases separating them. CDR1 is LNHDA and CDR2 is SQIVND in the germline V gene (reference sequence). The CDR3 loop spans 13 amino acids. In DNA form, the CDR3 reads TGTGCCAGTAGTGACAGGTCGCTGGGGAGCTACACCTTC. It codes for CASSDRSLGSYTF.

The chain joins TRBV30 to TRBJ2-2; perhaps TRBD1 as D (6 bases). The V and J ends lost 6 bases and 4 bases respectively, with 12 bases between them. Germline values: CDR1 GTSNPN, CDR2 SVGIG (reference sequence). The CDR3 covers 13 residues. CDR3 nucleotides: TGTGCCTGTACTAGGACAGCCACCGGGGAGCTGTTTTTT. Protein sequence: CACTRTATGELFF. Drawing the rest from reference TRBV30 and TRBJ2-2, the complete variable domain is SQTIHQWPATLVQPVGSPLSLECTVEGTSNPNLYWYRQAAGRGLQLLFYSVGIGQISSEVPQNLSASRPQDRQFILSSKKLLLSDSGFYLCACTRTATGELFFGEGSRLTVL.

The rearrangement uses TRBV2 and TRBJ2-1, with D perhaps TRBD2 (6 bases). CDR3 length: 15 amino acids. Germline V lookup: CDR1 SNHLY, CDR2 FYNNEI. Trimming shortened V by 5 bases and J by 1 base, and 12 bases separated the two germline ends. The CDR3 loop reads CASSFPGSSYNEQFF. The DNA for the CDR3 is TGTGCCAGCAGTTTCCCCGGGAGTTCCTACAATGAGCAGTTCTTC.

The rearrangement joins TRBV29-1 to TRBJ2-7, with 7 bases identical to TRBD1. CDR3 length equals 14 residues. V trimming: 7 bases; J trimming: 0 bases; junction bases outside the gene matches: 9. Germline V gives CDR1 SQVTM, CDR2 ANQGSEA. The CDR3, as DNA: TGCAGCGGGAGAAACAGGGGTTACTCCTACGAGCAGTACTTC. Amino acids: CSGRNRGYSYEQYF.

V usage is TRBV7-3 and J usage is TRBJ2-2; D gene ambiguous. The germline V gene has CDR1 SGHTA and CDR2 FQGTGA. V was trimmed by 4 bases and J by 5 bases, leaving 8 bases between them. This CDR3 has 13 amino acids. CDR3 amino acids: CASSSLPTGELFF. CDR3 nucleotide sequence: TGTGCCAGCAGCTCCCTTCCGACCGGGGAGCTGTTTTTT. Filled out from reference TRBV7-3 and TRBJ2-2, the complete variable domain reads GAGVSQTPSNKVTEKGKYVELRCDPISGHTALYWYRQSLGQGPEFLIYFQGTGAADDSGLPNDRFFAVRPEGSVSTLKIQRTERGDSAVYLCASSSLPTGELFFGEGSRLTVL.

This clone was detected a few times. V and J are TRBV9 and TRBJ2-1; 10 bases match TRBD1. Trimming at V came to 3 bases and at J to 7 bases, leaving 16 bases not matched to a gene. Germline CDR1 SGDLS, CDR2 YYNGEE. The CDR3 is 18 residues long. CDR3 sequence reads: CASSATFVMTGGKNEQFF. The CDR3 DNA reads as TGTGCCAGCAGCGCGACCTTCGTTATGACAGGGGGCAAGAATGAGCAGTTCTTC.

The chain couples TRBV28 to TRBJ2-6, with D perhaps matching TRBD2 (6 bases). This CDR3 region has 16 residues. Trimming shortened V by 6 bases and J by 3 bases, and 15 bases separated the two germline ends. Germline assignment: CDR1 MDHEN and CDR2 SYDVKM. The CDR3: CASSFGGGVGANVLTF. CDR3 DNA sequence: TGTGCCAGCAGCTTCGGGGGTGGTGTTGGGGCCAACGTCCTGACTTTC.

The chain carries TRBV10-3 and TRBJ2-7, with TRBD1 as a possible D gene (6 bases). In germline, CDR1 is ENHRY, CDR2 SYGVKD. This CDR3 contains 15 residues. The germline V and J ends were trimmed by 3 bases and 1 base, with 13 bases remaining between them. The CDR3 DNA is TGTGCCATCAGTGATGAGGACAGACTTTCCTACGAGCAGTACTTC. It encodes CAISDEDRLSYEQYF.

The rearrangement joins TRBV9 to TRBJ2-3; maybe TRBD2 (6 bases). Between the trimmed V and J ends, which lost 0 bases and 7 bases, there was a span of 15 bases. The CDR3 consists of 15 residues. The germline V gene has CDR1 SGDLS and CDR2 YYNGEE. The CDR3 coding sequence is TGTGCCAGCAGCGTAGGTGAGGGAGGATCCTATACGCAGTATTTT. This codes for CASSVGEGGSYTQYF. Complete variable domain (other parts from reference TRBV9 and TRBJ2-3): DSGVTQTPKHLITATGQRVTLRCSPRSGDLSVYWYQQSLDQGLQFLIQYYNGEERAKGNILERFSAQQFPDLHSELNLSSLELGDSALYFCASSVGEGGSYTQYFGPGTRLTVL.

This chain uses TRBV5-1 with TRBJ2-5; D is ambiguous. This CDR3 has 16 residues. Germline assignment: CDR1 SGHRS and CDR2 YFSETQ. Deletions cut 1 base from V and 1 base from J, with 14 bases between. CDR3 nucleotides: TGCGCCAGCAGCTTGATGACCCCTGGGCCCCAAGAGACCCAGTACTTC. Encoded protein: CASSLMTPGPQETQYF.

This rearrangement joins TRBV7-6 to TRBJ2-7; 9 bases align to TRBD2. CDR1 and CDR2 (germline): SGHVS, FNYEAQ. This CDR3 region has 18 residues. V gave up 5 bases and J gave up 4 bases; unmatched junction bases: 18. CDR3 sequence: CASSTTWGGGGVIYEQYF. The DNA of the CDR3 is TGTGCCAGCAGCACAACTTGGGGCGGCGGGGGGGTTATTTACGAGCAGTACTTC.

The genes are TRBV5-8 and TRBJ2-1; D may be TRBD2 (5 bases). CDR3 length: 15 residues. Germline CDR1 SGHTS, CDR2 YDEGEE. Trimming took off 1 base at V and 6 bases at J, with 14 bases between the two ends. The CDR3 spells CASSLTSSFGNEQFF. CDR3 DNA: TGTGCCAGCAGCTTGACTAGTAGCTTCGGCAATGAGCAGTTCTTC.

The chain joins TRBV27 to TRBJ1-4; D unresolved. The CDR3 spans 12 residues. Looked up from germline, CDR1 is MNHEY and CDR2 is SMNVEV (reference sequence). Trimming removed 0 bases at V and 10 bases at J, with 6 bases between. The CDR3, as DNA: TGTGCCAGCAGTTTATCGGGAGGAAAACTGTTTTTT. This codes for CASSLSGGKLFF.

The chain recombines TRBV9 with TRBJ2-1, with TRBD2 matching over 12 bases. The ends lost 4 bases at V and 4 bases at J; junction bases unmatched: 18. This CDR3 is 20 amino acids long. The germline CDR1 and CDR2 sequences are SGDLS and YYNGEE. The CDR3 loop is CASSRTGRASGRAGYNEQFF. As DNA, the CDR3 is TGTGCCAGCAGCCGAACAGGGAGGGCTAGCGGGAGGGCCGGGTACAATGAGCAGTTCTTC. The variable domain in full, with the rest retrieved from reference TRBV9 and TRBJ2-1, is DSGVTQTPKHLITATGQRVTLRCSPRSGDLSVYWYQQSLDQGLQFLIQYYNGEERAKGNILERFSAQQFPDLHSELNLSSLELGDSALYFCASSRTGRASGRAGYNEQFFGPGTRLTVL.

This chain uses TRBV7-3 with TRBJ1-1; TRBD1 is a possible D gene (5 bases). This CDR3 has 13 residues. V dropped 5 bases and J dropped 1 base, with 8 bases sitting between them. CDR1 is SGHTA, CDR2 FQGTGA, per germline. CDR3 sequence: CASSRGENTEAFF. CDR3 DNA: TGTGCCAGCAGCCGGGGGGAGAACACTGAAGCTTTCTTT. Together with reference TRBV7-3 and TRBJ1-1, the CDR3 gives the full variable domain: GAGVSQTPSNKVTEKGKYVELRCDPISGHTALYWYRQSLGQGPEFLIYFQGTGAADDSGLPNDRFFAVRPEGSVSTLKIQRTERGDSAVYLCASSRGENTEAFFGQGTRLTVV.

The chain uses TRBV5-1 and TRBJ2-6; 7 bases match TRBD2. The ends lost 4 bases at V and 0 bases at J; junction bases unmatched: 10. The CDR3 is 18 amino acids. Germline CDR1 and CDR2: SGHRS and YFSETQ. In DNA, the CDR3 is TGCGCCAGCAGCCCCGGGGGGAGGTATAGCTCTGGGGCCAACGTCCTGACTTTC. Residues: CASSPGGRYSSGANVLTF.

About this clone: Other nucleotide sequences from this sample produce the same CDR3. The genes are TRBV5-1 and TRBJ2-3, with TRBD2 identical over 12 bases. With V trimmed by 7 bases and J by 2 bases, 5 bases remained unmatched. CDR3 size: 15 residues. From germline, CDR1 is SGHRS and CDR2 YFSETQ. CDR3 region: CASSLAGGPTDTQYF. CDR3 sequence (DNA): TGCGCCAGCTCCCTAGCGGGGGGGCCCACAGATACGCAGTATTTT.

The chain couples TRBV6-5 to TRBJ1-2; TRBD1 agrees at 10 bases. The CDR3 totals 15 residues. V dropped 6 bases and J dropped 3; count of bases not matched to a gene: 7. CDR1 and CDR2 (germline): MNHEY, SVGAGI. Here the CDR3 DNA reads TGTGCCAGCAGCTTGACAGGGGGCGCGCACTATGGCTACACCTTC. The encoded protein is CASSLTGGAHYGYTF.